This T cell receptor (beta chain) was identified in a study of beta chain features in type 1 diabetes. Findings and limits, study-wide: Sequencing from cDNA could over-represent high-TCR-expressing cells. Type 1 diabetes patients had VDJ junctions that carried fewer insertions and more deletions. PCR might pick shorter templates more often, in the same way for patients and controls.

Reverse transcription of all isolated RNA meant that expressed TCRB transcripts were sequenced. Profiling relied on immunoSEQ multiplex PCR, and the TCRdb table lists in-frame clones only, not all of them. The sample records about 900,000 clones, roughly a sixth being singletons. This clone was seen just once. The antigen remains unidentified. Trimming left V 6 bases short and J 2 bases short, with 7 bases between. The CDR3 runs to 12 residues. Germline V gene sequence: CDR1 SGHTA, CDR2 FQGNSA. This chain uses TRBV7-2 with TRBJ1-2, with no clear D. This sequence originates from a woman between 18 and 29 years old in good health. Material: naive CD4+ T cells from blood. The CDR3 DNA reads as TGTGCCAGCAGTCACTTCAACTATGGCTACACCTTC. Translation: CASSHFNYGYTF. Using reference TRBV7-2 and TRBJ1-2 for the parts outside the CDR3, the full variable domain is GAGVSQSPSNKVTEKGKDVELRCDPISGHTALYWYRQSLGQGLEFLIYFQGNSAPDKSGLPSDRFSAERTGGSVSTLTIQRTQQEDSAVYLCASSHFNYGYTFGSGTRLTVV.